This entry lists 14 T cell receptor beta chains sequenced from one sample in a study of cytomegalovirus exposure and HLA in healthy donors (dated by TCRdb to 2017 to 2019). Receptor amplification or capture employed the immunoSEQ multiplex PCR assay. For the multiplex PCR, a mixture combining 60 forward primers for TCR Vbeta segments and 13 reverse primers for TCR Jbeta segments was used. The source is immuneACCESS, and TCRdb retained only in-frame sequences with V and J called. Part of the clones is not carried over; for the studies checked, unresolved V genes explain less than half of this, and the remainder is unexplained. The sample data list 90,000 to 130,000 clones, and about 74% of these were observed just once. The ten largest clonotypes hold around 5% of the sample. The sequencing sample was made of PBMCs. Source of these receptors: a young man in good health and CMV-seropositive.

The V and J genes are TRBV5-1 and TRBJ2-7; 7 nucleotides agree with TRBD1. The CDR3 covers 14 residues. CDR1 SGHRS and CDR2 YFSETQ come from the germline V gene. V was clipped by 4 bases and J by 3 bases; unmatched bases: 7. The CDR3 protein is CASSQTGTDYEQYF. The DNA of the CDR3 is TGCGCCAGCAGCCAGACCGGGACAGACTACGAGCAGTACTTC.

The CDR3, as DNA: TGCGCCAGCAGCCAAGATTTTGCCCGGGGGGAGACCCAGTACTTC. It yields the protein CASSQDFARGETQYF. The chain employs TRBV4-3 and TRBJ2-5; tentative D call: TRBD2 (6 bases). The V end was cut by 0 bases, the J end by 5 bases, with 13 bases between. The CDR3 covers 15 residues. Germline CDR1 is LGHNA and CDR2 is YSLEER.

On this clone: The junction departs from germline at one end; a sequencing error may be responsible. The chain recombines TRBV6-1 with TRBJ1-2, with D uncertain. From germline, CDR1 is MNHNS and CDR2 SASEGT. The CDR3 is 14 amino acids. The CDR3 loop is CASSPVGEDYGYPF. Here the CDR3 DNA reads TGTGCCAGCAGTCCCGTCGGGGAGGACTATGGCTACCCCTTC.

The rearrangement links TRBV7-9 to TRBJ1-1, with TRBD1 matching over 7 bases. This CDR3 contains 13 residues. The germline gives CDR1 SEHNR, CDR2 FQNEAQ (reference sequence). With 1 base clipped from V and 11 bases from J, the junction kept 7 bases outside the gene matches. This chain's CDR3 is CASSLEGTVRAFF. DNA for the CDR3: TGTGCCAGCAGCTTAGAAGGGACAGTCCGCGCTTTCTTT.

The rearrangement links TRBV7-6 to TRBJ2-5; 9 nucleotides align to TRBD1. The J segment lost 4 bases and the V segment lost 5 bases, leaving 11 bases of the junction unmatched. This CDR3 is built from 16 residues. Germline CDR1 SGHVS, CDR2 FNYEAQ. Written as DNA, the CDR3 is TGTGCCAGCAGCCACCCCTCCGGGACAGGGAGAGAGACCCAGTACTTC. Translation gives CASSHPSGTGRETQYF.

V and J are TRBV2 and TRBJ2-1, with 8 bases fitting TRBD1. Germline trimming cut 5 bases from V and 3 bases from J; bases unmatched to any gene: 6. The CDR3 extends over 15 amino acids. Germline values: CDR1 SNHLY, CDR2 FYNNEI. The CDR3 DNA is TGTGCCAGCAGTAGGGAAGGACAGGGCTACAATGAGCAGTTCTTC. Translation gives CASSREGQGYNEQFF.

V is TRBV6-1 and J is TRBJ1-5; TRBD1 matches at 10 bases. The CDR3 extends over 15 amino acids. CDR1 is MNHNS and CDR2 is SASEGT in the germline V gene. V shed 8 bases, J shed 4 bases, and the junction held 8 bases outside the gene matches. The DNA of the CDR3 is TGTGCCAGCGGGGACAGGGGATTAGGGAATCAGCCCCAGCATTTT. It encodes CASGDRGLGNQPQHF.

The chain employs TRBV7-6 and TRBJ2-5; TRBD2 agrees at 14 bases. Germline V gives CDR1 SGHVS, CDR2 FNYEAQ. V shed 2 bases and J 5 bases; nucleotides not matched to a gene: 1. This CDR3 is 15 amino acids long. The CDR3 DNA reads TGTGCCAGCAGCTTAAGGACTAGCGGGGGGGAGACCCAGTACTTC. This gives the protein CASSLRTSGGETQYF.

The rearrangement joins TRBV7-9 to TRBJ2-6; 10 nucleotides align to TRBD1. Germline V gene lookup returns CDR1 SEHNR and CDR2 FQNEAQ (reference sequence). The CDR3 loop spans 12 amino acids. Trimming removed 5 bases from V and 13 bases from J; junction bases left unmatched: 2. The CDR3 sequence: CASSGQGGVLTF. The CDR3 nucleotides read TGTGCCAGCAGCGGACAGGGGGGGGTCCTGACTTTC.

The CDR3 DNA reads TGTGCCAGCAGCCTCCGACAGGGGGATTCCTATGGCTACACCTTC. Translating gives CASSLRQGDSYGYTF. The V gene is TRBV5-8, the J gene TRBJ1-2, with 9 bases lining up with TRBD1. Germline loops: CDR1 SGHTS, CDR2 YDEGEE. The CDR3 has 15 residues. J lost 4 bases, V lost 4 bases, and 8 bases had no gene match.

CDR3 amino acids: CASRLDRGEKLFF. For the CDR3, the DNA is TGTGCCAGCAGACTAGACAGGGGCGAAAAACTGTTTTTT. The chain is built from TRBV6-1 and TRBJ1-4; 8 bases line up with TRBD1. The CDR3 is 13 amino acids. CDR1 and CDR2 from the germline V gene are MNHNS and SASEGT. V was clipped by 6 bases and J by 8 bases; unmatched bases: 5.

CDR3 residues: CASSTARDRGRNTEAFF. In DNA, the CDR3 is TGTGCCAGTAGTACCGCCCGGGACAGGGGGCGGAACACTGAAGCTTTCTTT. The V gene is TRBV19, the J gene TRBJ1-1, with 12 bases that match TRBD1. This CDR3 contains 17 residues. Trimming at V came to 4 bases and at J to 1 base, leaving 7 bases not matched to a gene. The germline V gene has CDR1 LNHDA and CDR2 SQIVND (reference sequence).

Only a few counts were recorded for this clone. CDR3 coding DNA: TGCGCCAGCAGCCAAGATAAAGGGGGTGGCACTGAAGCTTTCTTT. Encoded protein: CASSQDKGGGTEAFF. The chain uses TRBV4-1 and TRBJ1-1; D possibly corresponds to TRBD1 (6 bases). The CDR3 is made up of 15 amino acids. Looked up from germline, CDR1 is MGHRA and CDR2 is YSYEKL. Trimming took 0 bases from V and 4 from J, leaving 12 bases between them.

This chain links TRBV14 with TRBJ1-4, with 9 bases fitting TRBD1. The germline V gene has CDR1 SGHDN and CDR2 FVKESK. This CDR3 contains 15 residues. Losses at the gene ends were 4 bases for V and 6 bases for J; bases not matched to a gene: 6. The CDR3 loop reads CASSRTTGGHEKLFF. In nucleotides, the CDR3 is TGTGCCAGCAGCCGAACTACAGGGGGCCATGAAAAACTGTTTTTT. Full variable domain (remainder filled in from reference TRBV14 and TRBJ1-4): EAGVTQFPSHSVIEKGQTVTLRCDPISGHDNLYWYRRVMGKEIKFLLHFVKESKQDESGMPNNRFLAERTGGTYSTLKVQPAELEDSGVYFCASSRTTGGHEKLFFGSGTQLSVL.